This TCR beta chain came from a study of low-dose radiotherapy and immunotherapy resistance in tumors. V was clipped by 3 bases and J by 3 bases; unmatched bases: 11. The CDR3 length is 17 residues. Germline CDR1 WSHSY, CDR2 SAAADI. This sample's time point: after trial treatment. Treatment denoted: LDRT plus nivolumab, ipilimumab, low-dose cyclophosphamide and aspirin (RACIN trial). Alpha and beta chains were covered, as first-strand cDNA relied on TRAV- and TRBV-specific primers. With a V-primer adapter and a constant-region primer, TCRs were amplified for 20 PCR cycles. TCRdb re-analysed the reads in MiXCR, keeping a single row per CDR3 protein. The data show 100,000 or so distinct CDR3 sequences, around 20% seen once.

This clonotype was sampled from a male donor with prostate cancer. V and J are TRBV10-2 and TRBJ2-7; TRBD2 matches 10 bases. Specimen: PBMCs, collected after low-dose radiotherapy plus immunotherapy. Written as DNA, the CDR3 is TGCGCCAGCAGTGACCTTCTCGGACTAGCGGTCGACTACGAGCAGTACTTC. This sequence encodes CASSDLLGLAVDYEQYF.